This T cell receptor (beta chain) originates from a study of spatial heterogeneity in lung cancer. Study at large: Beta-chain sequences consistently outnumbered alpha-chain sequences in detection. The library had UMIs, and each TCR and UMI pair averaged more than ten raw reads.

Each CDR3 protein gets one entry after TCRdb re-called the 5' RACE reads with MiXCR. Here the sample spans roughly 79,000 distinct CDR3 sequences, about 12% being singletons. This clonotype was recorded a few times. The antigen remains undetermined. Study conclusions and caveats: Whereas they appeared in blood less at follow-up, ubiquitous expanded tumor TCRs appeared there more at resection.

Regarding time point: sample taken at primary tumor resection. Whole RNA was taken from tumor, nontumor lung or frozen PBMC; it was then sequenced unsorted. Around 70 TRACERx patients with early, untreated non-small cell lung cancer donated samples. This receptor was taken from a male donor with early-stage non-small cell lung cancer. Source: PBMCs, taken at surgery.

The CDR3 region is CSVEENRGGTEAFF. In DNA, the CDR3 is TGCAGCGTTGAAGAAAACAGGGGGGGGACTGAAGCTTTCTTT. J is TRBJ1-1 and V is TRBV29-1, with 8 bases lining up with TRBD1. Germline trimming cut 0 bases from V and 5 bases from J; bases unmatched to any gene: 5. Germline V gene lookup returns CDR1 SQVTM and CDR2 ANQGSEA. The CDR3 has 14 amino acids. The full variable domain, with the rest looked up from reference TRBV29-1 and TRBJ1-1, is SAVISQKPSRDICQRGTSLTIQCQVDSQVTMMFWYRQQPGQSLTLIATANQGSEATYESGFVIDKFPISRPNLTFSTLTVSNMSPEDSSIYLCSVEENRGGTEAFFGQGTRLTVV.